The 6 T cell receptor beta chains below all came from one sample that was sequenced in a study of OX40 agonist ivuxolimab in advanced cancers. The assay was immunoSEQ multiplex PCR, and TCRdb's table has in-frame clones only and misses some. The sample holds about 21,000 clones, nearly 85% seen once. The sequenced sample was CD4+ or CD8+ T cells sorted from blood, obtained in a trial of the OX40 agonist ivuxolimab. These receptor sequences come from an adult with an advanced solid tumor such as melanoma, head and neck, liver or kidney cancer.

The chain is built from TRBV2 and TRBJ1-1, with a tentative D call TRBD1 (6 bases). V lost 8 bases to trimming and J lost 0 bases, with 16 bases between them. Germline V CDR1 and CDR2: SNHLY, FYNNEI. The CDR3 consists of 15 residues. The CDR3 here is CASRLGGTLNTEAFF. CDR3 DNA sequence: TGTGCCAGCCGTTTAGGGGGGACCCTGAACACTGAAGCTTTCTTT.

The rearrangement uses TRBV5-4 and TRBJ2-5, with D perhaps matching TRBD2 (6 bases). Trimming left V 0 bases short and J 4 bases short, with 16 bases between. Germline CDR1 reads SGHNT; CDR2 reads YYREEE (reference sequence). CDR3 length: 16 residues. The CDR3 sequence: CASSLGAGMQRETQYF. CDR3 bases: TGTGCCAGCAGCTTGGGGGCGGGAATGCAGAGAGAGACCCAGTACTTC.

The chain links TRBV7-3 to TRBJ1-1, with D possibly TRBD1 on 6 matching bases. CDR1 is SGHTA and CDR2 is FQGTGA in the germline V gene. The germline V and J ends were trimmed by 1 base and 7 bases, with 16 bases remaining between them. The CDR3 has 15 residues. The CDR3 protein is CASSLNEQGNNEAFF. Here the CDR3 DNA reads TGTGCCAGCAGCTTAAACGAGCAGGGGAATAATGAAGCTTTCTTT.

The V and J genes are TRBV27 and TRBJ1-1, with D possibly being TRBD1 (5 bases). The V gene's germline CDR1 is MNHEY and CDR2 SMNVEV (reference sequence). The CDR3 totals 12 residues. With 6 bases removed from V and 6 bases from J, the gap between germline ends came to 11 bases. As DNA, the CDR3 is TGTGCCAGCAGCAACGGGGGGGCTGAAGCTTTCTTT. This codes for CASSNGGAEAFF.

This rearrangement joins TRBV4-1 to TRBJ1-2, with D perhaps matching TRBD1 (6 bases). The CDR3 runs to 15 residues. Germline V gene data show CDR1 as MGHRA and CDR2 as YSYEKL. Trimming removed 0 bases from V and 4 bases from J, with 12 bases in between. CDR3 in amino acids: CASSQETGAGYGYTF. Here the CDR3 DNA reads TGCGCCAGCAGCCAAGAGACGGGGGCAGGCTATGGCTACACCTTC.

The rearrangement links TRBV5-1 to TRBJ2-2; D unresolved. V was trimmed by 1 base and J by 1 base, leaving 5 bases between them. The CDR3 runs 14 residues. CDR1 SGHRS and CDR2 YFSETQ come from the germline V gene. CDR3 coding DNA: TGCGCCAGCAGCTTGACATGGAACACCGGGGAGCTGTTTTTT. This sequence encodes CASSLTWNTGELFF.